The 9 T cell receptor beta chains in this list originate from one sample, sequenced in a study of Graves' ophthalmopathy and Graves' hyperthyroidism. Investigators amplified TCR beta CDR3 regions from RNA transcripts. The workflow started with a first-round RT-PCR run with HTBI primers and then moved on to a second-round multiplex PCR. TCRdb re-called the multiplex PCR reads through MiXCR, storing one row per CDR3 protein. The data hold hundreds of thousands of distinct CDR3 sequences, with roughly 21% observed a single time. The sample consisted of peripheral blood. All receptors derive from a woman aged 18-29 years with stable Graves' hyperthyroidism.

This clonotype was recorded many times. J is TRBJ2-5 and V is TRBV19; possibly TRBD2 for D (6 bases). CDR3 length: 17 amino acids. CDR1 and CDR2 (germline): LNHDA, SQIVND (reference sequence). V was shortened by 2 bases and J by 3 bases, with 19 bases between the two germline ends. The CDR3 nucleotides are TGTGCCAGTAGTATACTGTTCTCCGGGACTGGTAAAGAGACCCAGTACTTC. The encoded protein is CASSILFSGTGKETQYF.

This clonotype was counted many times. This sequence joins TRBV9 and TRBJ2-7, with TRBD2 identical over 9 bases. The CDR3 totals 14 residues. CDR1 is SGDLS and CDR2 is YYNGEE in the germline V gene. The J segment lost 4 bases and the V segment lost 4 bases, leaving 6 bases of the junction unmatched. CDR3 sequence: CASSPRTSAYEQYF. In nucleotides, the CDR3 is TGTGCCAGCAGCCCTAGGACTAGCGCTTACGAGCAGTACTTC.

At least ten counts were recorded for this clonotype. This sequence joins TRBV28 and TRBJ2-7, with a possible D match to TRBD2 (6 bases). CDR1 and CDR2 from the germline V gene are MDHEN and SYDVKM. V gave up 5 bases and J gave up 4 bases, with 15 bases separating them. This CDR3 is built from 14 residues. The CDR3 protein is CASSPGTSLYEQYF. Here the CDR3 DNA reads TGTGCCAGCAGTCCCGGGACTTCTCTTTACGAGCAGTACTTC.

The chain links TRBV30 to TRBJ1-1, with TRBD1 as a possible D gene (5 bases). Germline CDR1 GTSNPN, CDR2 SVGIG (reference sequence). CDR3 length equals 13 residues. With 6 bases removed from V and 1 base from J, the gap between germline ends came to 12 bases. The CDR3 sequence: CACQGTPNTEAFF. DNA of the CDR3: TGTGCCTGTCAAGGGACCCCGAACACTGAAGCTTTCTTT.

This clonotype was counted a few times. The V and J genes are TRBV15 and TRBJ2-2; D might be TRBD1 (5 bases). CDR1 LNHNV and CDR2 YYDKDF come from the germline V gene (reference sequence). This CDR3 is 15 amino acids long. For the CDR3, the DNA is TGTGCGGGGCGCATTAAGGGGCTGCGGACCGGGGAGCTGTTTTTT. Translated: CAGRIKGLRTGELFF. Supplemented by reference TRBV15 and TRBJ2-2, the full variable domain reads DAMVIQNPRYQVTQFGKPVTLSCSQTLNHNVMYWYQQKSSQAPKLLFHYYDKDFNNEADTPDNFQSRRPNTSFCFLDIRSPGLGDTAMYLCAGRIKGLRTGELFFGEGSRLTVL.

This clonotype was seen at least ten times. CDR3 sequence: CASSLGRRDEQYF. Written as DNA, the CDR3 is TGTGCCAGCAGTTTGGGGCGTAGGGACGAGCAGTACTTC. This chain links TRBV6-2 or TRBV6-3 with TRBJ2-7; the D gene is possibly TRBD1 (5 bases). Germline V gene data show CDR1 as MNHEY and CDR2 as SVGEGT. The CDR3 is 13 amino acids. V was cut by 4 bases and J by 5 bases, with 12 bases left in between.

This clonotype came up many times. Because the CDR3 is missing its conserved closing phenylalanine or tryptophan, this is likely a read error. The V call is TRBV6-4, the J call TRBJ2-2; D ambiguous. The CDR3 totals 14 residues. Germline lookup yields CDR1 MRHNA and CDR2 SNTAGT. V dropped 1 base and J dropped 4 bases, with 7 bases sitting between them. The CDR3 region is CASSDFASTGELFS. The DNA for the CDR3 is TGTGCCAGCAGTGACTTCGCGTCCACCGGGGAGCTGTTTTCT.

The chain is built from TRBV20-1 and TRBJ2-5; 10 bases map to TRBD1. Germline V lookup: CDR1 DFQATT, CDR2 SNEGSKA (reference sequence). This CDR3 has 13 amino acids. CDR3 sequence reads: CSVGQGDMETQYF. DNA of the CDR3: TGCAGCGTCGGACAGGGGGATATGGAGACCCAGTACTTC.

In this sample, this clonotype turned up a few times. V usage is TRBV30 and J usage is TRBJ1-5, with D unclear. This CDR3 contains 13 residues. Trimming stripped 1 base from V and 0 bases from J, with 4 bases between. Germline V CDR1 and CDR2: GTSNPN, SVGIG (reference sequence). CDR3 bases: TGTGCCTGGAGTGCCAGTAGCAATCAGCCCCAGCATTTT. As protein: CAWSASSNQPQHF.